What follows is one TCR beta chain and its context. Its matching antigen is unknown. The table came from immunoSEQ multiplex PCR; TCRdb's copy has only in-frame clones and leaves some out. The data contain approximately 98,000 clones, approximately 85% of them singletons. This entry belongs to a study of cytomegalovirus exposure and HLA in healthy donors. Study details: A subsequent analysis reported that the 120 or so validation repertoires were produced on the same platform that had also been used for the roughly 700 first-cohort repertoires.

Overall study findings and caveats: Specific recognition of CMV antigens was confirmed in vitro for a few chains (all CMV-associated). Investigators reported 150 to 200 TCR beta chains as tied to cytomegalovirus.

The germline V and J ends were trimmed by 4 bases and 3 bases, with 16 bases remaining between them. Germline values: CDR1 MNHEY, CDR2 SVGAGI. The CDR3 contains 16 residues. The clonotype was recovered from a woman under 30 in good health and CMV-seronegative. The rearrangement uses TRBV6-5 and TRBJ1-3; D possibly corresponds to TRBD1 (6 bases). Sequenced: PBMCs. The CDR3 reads CASSLRDNVNGNTIYF. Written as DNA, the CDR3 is TGTGCCAGCAGTTTACGGGACAACGTAAATGGAAACACCATATATTTT.